This TCR beta chain is from a study of cytomegalovirus exposure and HLA in healthy donors. The study ran its PCR with 60 Vbeta and 13 Jbeta primers. The assay was immunoSEQ multiplex PCR, and TCRdb's table has in-frame clones only and misses some. The sample lists around 140,000 clones; 78% were seen once. The V end lost 0 bases, the J end lost 8 bases, and 11 bases lay between the germline ends. The CDR3 spans 15 residues. Per germline, CDR1 MGHRA and CDR2 YSYEKL. The TCR originated in a female donor in good health and CMV-seronegative. The chain is built from TRBV4-1 and TRBJ1-6; D perhaps matches TRBD1 (5 bases). Sequencing input: PBMCs. The CDR3 protein is CASSQDGADDSPLHF. The CDR3 DNA sequence: TGCGCCAGCAGCCAAGATGGGGCCGATGATTCACCCCTCCACTTT.